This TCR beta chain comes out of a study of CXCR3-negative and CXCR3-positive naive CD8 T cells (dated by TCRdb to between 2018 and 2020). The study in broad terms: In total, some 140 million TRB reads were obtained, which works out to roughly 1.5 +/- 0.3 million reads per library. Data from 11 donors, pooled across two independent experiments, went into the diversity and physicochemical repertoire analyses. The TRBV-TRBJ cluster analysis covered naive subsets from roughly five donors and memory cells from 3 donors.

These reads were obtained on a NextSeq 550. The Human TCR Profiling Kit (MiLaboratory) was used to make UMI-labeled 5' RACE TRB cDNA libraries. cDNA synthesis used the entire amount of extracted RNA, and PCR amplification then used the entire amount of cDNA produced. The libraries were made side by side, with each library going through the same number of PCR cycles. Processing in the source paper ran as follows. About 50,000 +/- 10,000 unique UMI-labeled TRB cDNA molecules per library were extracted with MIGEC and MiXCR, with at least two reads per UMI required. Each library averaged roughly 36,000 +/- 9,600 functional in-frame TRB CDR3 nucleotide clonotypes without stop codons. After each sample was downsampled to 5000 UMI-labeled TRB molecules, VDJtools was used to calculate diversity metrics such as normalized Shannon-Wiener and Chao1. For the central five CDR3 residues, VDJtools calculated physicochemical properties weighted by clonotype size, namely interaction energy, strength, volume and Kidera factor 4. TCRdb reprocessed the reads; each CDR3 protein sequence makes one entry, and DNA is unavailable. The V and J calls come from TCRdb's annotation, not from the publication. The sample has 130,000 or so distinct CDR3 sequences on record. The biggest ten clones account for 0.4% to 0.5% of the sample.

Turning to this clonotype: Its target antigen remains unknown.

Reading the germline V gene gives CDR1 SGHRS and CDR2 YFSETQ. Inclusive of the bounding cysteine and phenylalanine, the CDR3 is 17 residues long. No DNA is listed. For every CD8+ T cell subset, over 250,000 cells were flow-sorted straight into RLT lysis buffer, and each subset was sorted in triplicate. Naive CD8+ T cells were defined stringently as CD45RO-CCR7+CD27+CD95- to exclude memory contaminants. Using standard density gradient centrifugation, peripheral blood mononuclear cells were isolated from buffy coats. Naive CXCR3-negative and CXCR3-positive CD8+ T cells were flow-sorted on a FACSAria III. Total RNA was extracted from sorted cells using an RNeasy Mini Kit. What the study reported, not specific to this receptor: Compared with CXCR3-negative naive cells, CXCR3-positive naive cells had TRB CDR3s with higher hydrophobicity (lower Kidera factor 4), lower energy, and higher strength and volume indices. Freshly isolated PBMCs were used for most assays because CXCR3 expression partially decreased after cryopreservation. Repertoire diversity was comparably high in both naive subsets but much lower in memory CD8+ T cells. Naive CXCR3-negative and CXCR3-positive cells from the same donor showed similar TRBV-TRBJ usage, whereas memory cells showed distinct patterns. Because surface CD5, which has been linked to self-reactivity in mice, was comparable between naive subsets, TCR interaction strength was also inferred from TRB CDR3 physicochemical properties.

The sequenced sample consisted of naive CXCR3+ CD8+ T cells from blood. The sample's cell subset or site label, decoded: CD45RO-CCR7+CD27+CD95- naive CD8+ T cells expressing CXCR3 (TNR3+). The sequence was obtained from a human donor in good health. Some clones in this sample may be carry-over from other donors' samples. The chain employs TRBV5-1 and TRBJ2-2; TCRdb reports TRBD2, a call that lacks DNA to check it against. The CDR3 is CASSQGLAGGSTGELFF.